The present entry profiles one T cell receptor beta chain with its context. This entry is derived from a study of blood T cell repertoires in COVID-19. Across the whole study: Samples came from the United States, Italy and Spain, spanning acute and convalescent COVID-19. Sources were T cells, B-cell-depleted T cells, or PBMCs; the material itself was cDNA or gDNA.

This CDR3 has 15 residues. From germline, CDR1 is LGHDT and CDR2 YNNKEL (reference sequence). V shed 4 bases, J shed 3 bases, and the junction held 5 bases outside the gene matches. Authors' processing steps: Reference gene primers were amplified, and this amplification served to estimate nucleated cell counts. Assay: immunoSEQ multiplex PCR; the TCRdb copy retains only in-frame clones and omits some. V and J calls and clone size are as listed in that table; D and trimming were resolved from the DNA. In the table there are about 250,000 clones, approximately 89% of which are singletons. The TCR was taken from a woman aged 55 to 70 who had recovered from COVID-19. This sequence joins TRBV3-1 (or the pseudogene TRBV3-2) and TRBJ2-2; 7 bases line up with TRBD1. Sequenced sample: peripheral blood. The CDR3 nucleotides read TGTGCCAGCAGCCGTCGGGACAGAGACACCGGGGAGCTGTTTTTT. Translation gives CASSRRDRDTGELFF.